This TCR beta chain comes out of a study of PD-L1 blockade in urothelial cancer. The time point here: pretreatment peripheral blood. Trimming left V 4 bases short and J 6 bases short, with 11 bases between. This CDR3 has 13 residues. CDR1 and CDR2 (germline): LGHNA, YNFKEQ. The assay was immunoSEQ multiplex PCR, and TCRdb's table has in-frame clones only and misses some. The sample lists some 52,000 clones, around 80% occurring once. This clonotype was sampled from a man in his sixties or seventies with urothelial cancer. The specimen was PBMCs, collected around atezolizumab (anti-PD-L1) treatment. The chain recombines TRBV4-2 with TRBJ2-3, with D unresolved. CDR3 residues: CASSPPPGDTQYF. The DNA of the CDR3 is TGTGCCAGCAGCCCTCCCCCCGGGGATACGCAGTATTTT.